The 21 T cell receptor beta chains listed next were all sequenced from one sample in a study of beta chain features in type 1 diabetes. All of the isolated RNA was reverse transcribed, so expressed TCRB transcripts were sequenced. Using immunoSEQ multiplex PCR, the repertoire was profiled, and TCRdb retains in-frame clones only, with some absent. The sample shows around 340,000 clones, 6.5% to 10% of them seen only once. The sample comprised central memory CD4+ T cells from blood. The receptors were sampled from a woman aged 18-29 years in good health.

Note on this clone: The sample contains more than one DNA sequence encoding this CDR3. This chain links TRBV19 with TRBJ2-3; D is ambiguous. Between the trimmed V and J ends, which lost 3 bases and 5 bases, there was a span of 3 bases. This CDR3 comprises 11 residues. Germline lookup yields CDR1 LNHDA and CDR2 SQIVND (reference sequence). The CDR3 nucleotides are TGTGCCAGTAGTATTGGAGATACGCAGTATTTT. This gives the protein CASSIGDTQYF.

This chain joins TRBV9 and TRBJ2-2; D ambiguous. Trimming removed 0 bases from V and 7 bases from J, with 10 bases in between. CDR3 length equals 14 residues. Germline lookup yields CDR1 SGDLS and CDR2 YYNGEE. CDR3 in amino acids: CASSVVSSSGELFF. The CDR3 DNA sequence: TGTGCCAGCAGCGTAGTCTCTTCGAGCGGGGAGCTGTTTTTT.

Only a few counts were recorded for this clone. J is TRBJ2-3 and V is TRBV28; D remains ambiguous. V lost 7 bases, J lost 2 bases, and 4 bases lay in between. From germline, CDR1 is MDHEN and CDR2 SYDVKM. The length of the CDR3 is 11 residues. CDR3 protein: CASTTTDTQYF. DNA for the CDR3: TGTGCCAGCACGACCACAGATACGCAGTATTTT.

The chain joins TRBV5-1 to TRBJ2-3; 8 bases are a match to TRBD2. The length of the CDR3 is 16 residues. CDR1 and CDR2 (germline): SGHRS, YFSETQ. J was trimmed by 6 bases and V by 4 bases; bases with no gene match: 13. The CDR3 loop reads CASSSSGTYRGDTQYF. CDR3 in DNA: TGCGCCAGCAGCAGTAGCGGGACCTACCGAGGGGATACGCAGTATTTT.

The rearrangement links TRBV27 to TRBJ2-1; TRBD1 is a possible D gene (6 bases). V was clipped by 5 bases and J by 5 bases, with 19 bases between them. The CDR3 runs to 16 residues. Germline V CDR1 and CDR2: MNHEY, SMNVEV (reference sequence). Here the CDR3 reads CASSPVVGWGHNEQFF. CDR3 nucleotides: TGTGCCAGCAGTCCAGTCGTCGGATGGGGGCACAATGAGCAGTTCTTC.

This clone appeared a single time. The chain recombines TRBV2 with TRBJ1-2, with unresolved D. Germline V CDR1 and CDR2: SNHLY, FYNNEI. V was trimmed by 4 bases and J by 7 bases, leaving 13 bases between them. There are 13 residues in the CDR3. DNA of the CDR3: TGTGCCAGCAGTGGGAACTCGAGGACTGGCTACACCTTC. Translating it yields CASSGNSRTGYTF.

The table lists this clone with many counts. The rearrangement uses TRBV7-2 and TRBJ2-5, with no clear D. The CDR3 totals 13 residues. CDR1 is SGHTA and CDR2 is FQGNSA in the germline V gene. V shed 1 base and J shed 7 bases, with 10 bases lying between them. For the CDR3, the DNA is TGTGCCAGCAGCTTAGGTCGTTCCGTGACCCAGTACTTC. Amino acid sequence: CASSLGRSVTQYF.

This chain connects TRBV7-9 to TRBJ2-1; perhaps D is TRBD1 or TRBD2 (6 bases each). The CDR3 runs to 14 residues. Trimming shortened V by 5 bases and J by 6 bases, and 14 bases separated the two germline ends. Germline-derived CDR1 and CDR2 are SEHNR and FQNEAQ (reference sequence). The CDR3 loop reads CASSARGTRNEQFF. The CDR3 nucleotides read TGTGCCAGCAGCGCCCGGGGGACACGCAATGAGCAGTTCTTC.

The chain employs TRBV10-3 and TRBJ1-1; tentatively, D is TRBD1 (6 bases). CDR1 is ENHRY and CDR2 is SYGVKD in the germline V gene. Trimming left V 7 bases short and J 5 bases short, with 17 bases between. The CDR3 spans 14 residues. The CDR3 region is CAITANRDLTEAFF. CDR3 coding DNA: TGTGCCATCACGGCTAACAGGGATTTGACTGAAGCTTTCTTT.

The V call is TRBV19, the J call TRBJ1-5, with 7 bases aligning to TRBD1. This CDR3 has 17 amino acids. The V segment lost 3 bases and the J segment 6 bases; nucleotides outside the gene matches: 14. Germline V gives CDR1 LNHDA, CDR2 SQIVND (reference sequence). DNA for the CDR3: TGTGCCAGTAGTATGAAGACAGGGTCGGCGTTCGGTCAGCCCCAGCATTTT. Its translation is CASSMKTGSAFGQPQHF.

A few counts support this clone. V and J are TRBV6-1 and TRBJ2-7; 9 bases agree with TRBD2. The length of the CDR3 is 14 residues. With 8 bases clipped from V and 3 bases from J, the junction kept 8 bases outside the gene matches. Germline CDR1 and CDR2: MNHNS and SASEGT. The CDR3 sequence: CASLPSGANYEQYF. CDR3 coding DNA: TGTGCCAGCCTCCCTAGCGGGGCAAACTACGAGCAGTACTTC.

J is TRBJ2-1 and V is TRBV28, with 7 bases aligning to TRBD1. Germline V lookup: CDR1 MDHEN, CDR2 SYDVKM. The V gene end was trimmed by 8 bases and the J gene end by 6 bases; junction bases not matched to a gene: 16. The CDR3 sequence is 16 residues long. The CDR3 DNA is TGTGCCAGCCCGGGACAGAGGCGACCTGAGGGCAATGAGCAGTTCTTC. Translating it yields CASPGQRRPEGNEQFF.

This chain joins TRBV7-8 and TRBJ2-1, with 10 bases matching TRBD2. Germline V gene sequence: CDR1 SGHVS, CDR2 FQNEAQ. The CDR3 extends over 15 amino acids. J was trimmed by 5 bases and V by 5 bases; bases with no gene match: 6. CDR3 in DNA: TGTGCCAGCAGCACCAGGACTAGCGGCCACAATGAGCAGTTCTTC. Amino acid sequence: CASSTRTSGHNEQFF.

The rearrangement uses TRBV5-4 and TRBJ1-1; 8 positions agree with TRBD1. CDR3 length equals 15 residues. Germline CDR1 is SGHNT and CDR2 is YYREEE (reference sequence). Trimming took 5 bases from V and 1 from J; bases not matched to a gene: 7. CDR3 DNA: TGTGCCAGCAGTCTCGTTGGGACAGGGAACACTGAAGCTTTCTTT. It is translated as CASSLVGTGNTEAFF.

In its sample, this clone was seen a few times. V and J are TRBV19 and TRBJ2-1, with TRBD2 identical over 8 bases. The CDR3 is 15 residues long. V trimming: 5 bases; J trimming: 4 bases; junction bases outside the gene matches: 7. The germline V gene encodes CDR1 LNHDA and CDR2 SQIVND (reference sequence). This CDR3 reads CASSLPAGVYNEQFF. CDR3 in DNA: TGTGCCAGTAGTCTACCAGCGGGAGTTTACAATGAGCAGTTCTTC.

This clone was seen a few times. V usage is TRBV18 and J usage is TRBJ1-2, with unresolved D. CDR1 is KGHSH, CDR2 LQKENI, per germline. Trimming shortened V by 1 base and J by 6 bases, and 24 bases separated the two germline ends. There are 18 residues in the CDR3. CDR3: CASSPRSSPTSPSDGYTF. Written as DNA, the CDR3 is TGTGCCAGCTCACCACGGTCGTCTCCGACTTCACCCAGCGATGGCTACACCTTC.

This chain uses TRBV4-3 with TRBJ2-1; 9 bases fit TRBD2. Germline V CDR1 and CDR2: LGHNA, YSLEER. V lost 0 bases to trimming and J lost 7 bases; unmatched junction nucleotides: 4. CDR3 length: 15 residues. CDR3 protein: CASSQEGAGGNEQFF. CDR3 DNA: TGCGCCAGCAGCCAAGAAGGAGCGGGAGGAAATGAGCAGTTCTTC.

This clone was seen more than once but under ten times. The chain joins TRBV7-9 to TRBJ1-2; D remains unclear. V lost 10 bases and J 1 base, leaving 4 bases between the germline ends. Germline assignment: CDR1 SEHNR and CDR2 FQNEAQ (reference sequence). There are 10 residues in the CDR3. The CDR3 spells CAIGNYGYTF. The DNA for the CDR3 is TGTGCCATCGGTAACTATGGCTACACCTTC.

This clone has more than one count but fewer than ten. No DNA is shown, since the ends of the CDR3 on it are uncertain; the CDR3 is the one TCRdb lists. This chain uses TRBV5-6 with TRBJ2-1. The CDR3 comprises 12 residues, both ends counted. The germline CDR1 and CDR2 sequences are SGHDT and YYEEEE. The CDR3 reads CARQGYYCEQFF.

This clone was recorded many times. The genes are TRBV28 and TRBJ1-4; no clear D gene. CDR3 length equals 10 residues. From germline, CDR1 is MDHEN and CDR2 SYDVKM. V was clipped by 10 bases and J by 6 bases, with 6 bases between them. CDR3 DNA: TGTGCCACCGGATATGAAAAACTGTTTTTT. This encodes CATGYEKLFF.

The chain couples TRBV19 to TRBJ2-1, with a tentative D call TRBD1 (6 bases). V dropped 4 bases and J dropped 6 bases, with 13 bases sitting between them. The CDR3 sequence is 14 residues long. Germline CDR1 reads LNHDA; CDR2 reads SQIVND (reference sequence). DNA for the CDR3: TGTGCCAGTAGTACAATACAGGGCACCAATGAGCAGTTCTTC. This translates into CASSTIQGTNEQFF.